This T cell receptor (beta chain) comes out of a study of blood T cell repertoires in COVID-19. Turning to the study itself: PBMCs, B-cell-depleted T cells, or T cells were the source of the cDNA or gDNA that made up the material.

Clones were sequenced by immunoSEQ multiplex PCR, and TCRdb holds only the in-frame ones, with some missing. Among 130,000 to 150,000 clones, 88% were seen once, and the ten largest hold 10%. Germline-derived CDR1 and CDR2 are MDHEN and SYDVKM. Trimming removed 5 bases from V and 0 bases from J, with 17 bases in between. The CDR3 is made up of 18 amino acids. This chain connects TRBV28 to TRBJ2-6; TRBD1 is a possible D gene (6 bases). The clonotype was recovered from a middle-aged man with active or convalescent COVID-19. The sequenced material came from peripheral blood. CDR3 coding DNA: TGTGCCAGCAGTCAGGGGTGGGGAGCCAGCTCTGGGGCCAACGTCCTGACTTTC. Protein product: CASSQGWGASSGANVLTF.